This entry lists 11 T cell receptor beta chains sequenced from one sample in a study of shared clonotypes between healthy human individuals. TCRdb keeps only in-frame clones here, not all; method: immunoSEQ multiplex PCR. Altogether roughly 590,000 clones are present, nearly 97% being singletons, with the ten largest covering about 0.11%. Cells designated naive CD8 were CD45RO-negative and were positively selected for CCR7, with terminally differentiated effector memory CD45RA+ cells excluded. The sequencing input was naive CD8+ T cells sorted from blood. The receptor source for this set is a woman in her twenties or thirties in good health.

This rearrangement joins TRBV6-1 to TRBJ1-3, with TRBD1 matching 7 bases. With V trimmed by 3 bases and J by 0 bases, 2 bases remained unmatched. Germline lookup yields CDR1 MNHNS and CDR2 SASEGT. The CDR3 totals 15 residues. The CDR3 sequence is CASSEGQLSGNTIYF. CDR3 in DNA: TGTGCCAGCAGTGAGGGACAGCTCTCTGGAAACACCATATATTTT.

The chain couples TRBV4-1 to TRBJ2-7; D is possibly TRBD2 (5 bases). The CDR3 is 14 amino acids. CDR1 MGHRA and CDR2 YSYEKL come from the germline V gene. V lost 3 bases and J 6 bases, leaving 15 bases between the germline ends. CDR3 DNA: TGCGCCAGCAGCCAGAGCGGTGGTCTGAGCGAGCAGTACTTC. It translates to CASSQSGGLSEQYF.

The rearrangement uses TRBV27 and TRBJ2-7; no clear D. V lost 2 bases, J lost 2 bases, and 1 base lay in between. There are 11 residues in the CDR3. CDR1 and CDR2 (germline): MNHEY, SMNVEV (reference sequence). The CDR3 DNA follows: TGTGCCAGCAGTTTACCCTACGAGCAGTACTTC. It yields the protein CASSLPYEQYF.

Concerning this clone itself: The identical CDR3 is also encoded by other nucleotide sequences in the sample. The chain couples TRBV5-4 to TRBJ2-7, with D tentatively TRBD2 (5 bases). Per germline, CDR1 SGHNT and CDR2 YYREEE (reference sequence). Deletions cut 4 bases from V and 1 base from J, with 9 bases between. CDR3 length equals 13 residues. This CDR3 is CASSQSGSYEQYF. The CDR3 bases are TGTGCCAGCAGCCAAAGCGGTTCCTACGAGCAGTACTTC.

CDR3 protein: CASSPWTGDYEQYF. The CDR3 DNA sequence: TGTGCCAGCAGTCCATGGACAGGAGACTACGAGCAGTACTTC. The chain links TRBV6-5 to TRBJ2-7; TRBD1 matches 7 bases. From germline, CDR1 is MNHEY and CDR2 SVGAGI. J lost 3 bases, V lost 5 bases, and 7 bases had no gene match. CDR3 size: 14 residues.

The J gene is TRBJ2-1, the V gene TRBV4-1, with 12 nucleotides matching TRBD2. The CDR3 extends over 22 amino acids. Per germline, CDR1 MGHRA and CDR2 YSYEKL. V gave up 2 bases and J gave up 9 bases; unmatched junction bases: 26. CDR3 nucleotides: TGCGCCAGCAGCCAACCTGGCCTTGCTAGCGGGAGGGCCAGTGGCGTCCAAGGTGAGCAGTTCTTC. It specifies CASSQPGLASGRASGVQGEQFF.

The genes are TRBV2 and TRBJ2-7; 7 positions agree with TRBD1. The germline CDR1 and CDR2 sequences are SNHLY and FYNNEI. This CDR3 is 13 amino acids long. V dropped 4 bases and J dropped 3; count of bases not matched to a gene: 3. The CDR3 DNA is TGTGCCAGCAGTGTATACAGGGGCTACGAGCAGTACTTC. This encodes CASSVYRGYEQYF.

The rearrangement joins TRBV7-9 to TRBJ2-1; TRBD2 aligns across 10 bases. CDR3 size: 15 residues. Germline CDR1 is SEHNR and CDR2 is FQNEAQ (reference sequence). Losses at the gene ends were 11 bases for V and 1 base for J; bases not matched to a gene: 8. The CDR3 loop is CAGGLAEFSYNEQFF. CDR3 coding DNA: TGTGCCGGAGGACTAGCGGAATTTTCCTACAATGAGCAGTTCTTC.

This chain uses TRBV25-1 with TRBJ1-1; D remains unclear. V shed 1 base and J shed 5 bases, with 11 bases lying between them. Per the germline V gene, CDR1 is MGHDK and CDR2 is SYGVNS. The CDR3 has 14 amino acids. For the CDR3, the DNA is TGTGCCAGCAGTGAATTGGTGGGGATAACTGAAGCTTTCTTT. This translates into CASSELVGITEAFF.

The V call is TRBV19, the J call TRBJ1-1; no reliable D call. In germline, CDR1 is LNHDA, CDR2 SQIVND (reference sequence). The CDR3 totals 11 residues. The V end was cut by 4 bases, the J end by 10 bases, with 10 bases between. CDR3 nucleotide sequence: TGTGCCAGTAGTAACGAAGGGAGAGCTTTCTTT. It yields the protein CASSNEGRAFF.

The chain employs TRBV27 and TRBJ2-7, with D perhaps TRBD2 (5 bases). The ends were cut back, 5 bases at V and 0 bases at J, with 17 bases in the middle. The CDR3 sequence is 16 residues long. Germline CDR1 reads MNHEY; CDR2 reads SMNVEV (reference sequence). The CDR3 here is CASSPSLGAVSYEQYF. In DNA, the CDR3 is TGTGCCAGCAGTCCCTCTCTCGGAGCGGTCTCCTACGAGCAGTACTTC.